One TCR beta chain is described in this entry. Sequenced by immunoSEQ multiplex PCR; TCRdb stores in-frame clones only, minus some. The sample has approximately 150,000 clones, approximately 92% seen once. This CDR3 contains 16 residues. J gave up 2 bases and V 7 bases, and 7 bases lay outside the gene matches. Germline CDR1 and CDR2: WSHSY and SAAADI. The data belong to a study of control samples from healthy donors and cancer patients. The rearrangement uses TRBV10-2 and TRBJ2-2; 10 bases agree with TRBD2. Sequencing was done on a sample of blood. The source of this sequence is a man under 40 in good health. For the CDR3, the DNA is TGCGCCAGCACCATAGCGGGGGGATTAAACACCGGGGAGCTGTTTTTT. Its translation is CASTIAGGLNTGELFF.